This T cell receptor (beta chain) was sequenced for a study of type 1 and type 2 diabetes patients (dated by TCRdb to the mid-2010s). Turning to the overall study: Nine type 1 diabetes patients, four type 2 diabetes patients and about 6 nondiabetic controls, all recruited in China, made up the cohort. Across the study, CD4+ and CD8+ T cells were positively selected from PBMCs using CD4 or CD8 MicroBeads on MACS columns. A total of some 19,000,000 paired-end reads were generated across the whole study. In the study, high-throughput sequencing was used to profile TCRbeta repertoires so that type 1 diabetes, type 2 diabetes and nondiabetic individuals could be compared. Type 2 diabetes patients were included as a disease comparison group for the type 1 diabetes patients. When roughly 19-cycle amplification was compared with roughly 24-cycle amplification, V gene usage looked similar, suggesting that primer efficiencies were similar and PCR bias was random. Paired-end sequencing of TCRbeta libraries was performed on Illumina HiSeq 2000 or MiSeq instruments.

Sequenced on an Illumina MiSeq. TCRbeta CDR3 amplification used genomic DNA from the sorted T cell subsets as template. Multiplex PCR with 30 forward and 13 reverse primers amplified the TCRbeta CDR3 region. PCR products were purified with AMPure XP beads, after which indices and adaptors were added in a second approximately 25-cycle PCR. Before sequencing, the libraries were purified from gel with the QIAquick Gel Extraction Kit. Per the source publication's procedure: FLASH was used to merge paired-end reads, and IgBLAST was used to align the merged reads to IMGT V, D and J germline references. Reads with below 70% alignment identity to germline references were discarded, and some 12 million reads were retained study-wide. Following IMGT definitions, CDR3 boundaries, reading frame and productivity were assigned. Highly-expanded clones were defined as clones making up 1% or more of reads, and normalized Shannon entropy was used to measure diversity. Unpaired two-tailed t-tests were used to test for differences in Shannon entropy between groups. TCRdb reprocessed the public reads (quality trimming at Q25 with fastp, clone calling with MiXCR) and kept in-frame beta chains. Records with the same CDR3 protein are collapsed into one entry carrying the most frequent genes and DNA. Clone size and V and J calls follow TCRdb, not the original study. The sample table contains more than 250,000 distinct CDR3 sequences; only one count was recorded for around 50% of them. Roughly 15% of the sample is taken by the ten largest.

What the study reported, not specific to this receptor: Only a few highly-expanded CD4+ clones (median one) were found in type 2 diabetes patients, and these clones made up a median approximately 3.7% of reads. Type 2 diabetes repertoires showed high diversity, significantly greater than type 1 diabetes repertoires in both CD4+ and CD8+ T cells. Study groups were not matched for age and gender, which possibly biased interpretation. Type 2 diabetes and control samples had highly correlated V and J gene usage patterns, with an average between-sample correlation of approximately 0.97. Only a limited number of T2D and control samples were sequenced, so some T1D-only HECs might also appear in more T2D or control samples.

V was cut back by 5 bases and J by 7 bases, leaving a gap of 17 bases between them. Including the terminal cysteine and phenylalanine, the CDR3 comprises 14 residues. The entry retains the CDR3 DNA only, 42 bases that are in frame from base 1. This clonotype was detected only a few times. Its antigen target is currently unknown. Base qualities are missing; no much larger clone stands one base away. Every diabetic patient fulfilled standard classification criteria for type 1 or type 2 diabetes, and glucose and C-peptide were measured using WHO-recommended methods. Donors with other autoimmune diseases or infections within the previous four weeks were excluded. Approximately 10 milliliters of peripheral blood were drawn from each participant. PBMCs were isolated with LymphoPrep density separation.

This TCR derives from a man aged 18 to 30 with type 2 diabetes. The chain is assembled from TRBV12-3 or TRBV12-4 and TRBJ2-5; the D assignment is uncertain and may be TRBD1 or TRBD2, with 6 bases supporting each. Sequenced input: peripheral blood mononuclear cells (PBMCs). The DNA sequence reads TGTGCCAGCAGTGGCCCTAGGGGGGCAGCGACCCAGTACTTC. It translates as CASSGPRGAATQYF.